What follows is one TCR beta chain and its context. The sample comes from a study of early T cells in non-severe SARS-CoV-2 infection. The protocol attached unique molecular identifiers to individual cDNA molecules. MiXCR, applied by TCRdb to the 5' RACE reads, yields one record per CDR3 protein. The sample lists about 130,000 distinct CDR3 sequences, about 15% occurring once. Trimming took off 4 bases at V and 3 bases at J, with 17 bases between the two ends. Germline V CDR1 and CDR2: SNHLY, FYNNEI. This CDR3 comprises 16 residues. This sequence joins TRBV2 and TRBJ2-3; tentative D call: TRBD2 (6 bases). The material sequenced was whole blood. The receptor comes from an adult who was a healthcare worker with PCR-confirmed SARS-CoV-2 infection or an uninfected control (not recorded which). The DNA for the CDR3 is TGTGCCAGCAGTGTTTCGGCGGGGATTACGACAGATACGCAGTATTTT. It yields the protein CASSVSAGITTDTQYF. The complete variable domain, with remaining parts taken from reference TRBV2 and TRBJ2-3, reads EPEVTQTPSHQVTQMGQEVILRCVPISNHLYFYWYRQILGQKVEFLVSFYNNEISEKSEIFDDQFSVERPDGSNFTLKIRSTKLEDSAMYFCASSVSAGITTDTQYFGPGTRLTVL.